Shown below are 18 T cell receptor beta chains from a single sample sequenced in a study of blood T cell repertoires in COVID-19. Profiling relied on immunoSEQ multiplex PCR, and the TCRdb table lists in-frame clones only, not all of them. The table lists around 250,000 clones, 80% to 90% of them singletons. Material for sequencing was peripheral blood. The receptor set was obtained from a middle-aged man with active or convalescent COVID-19.

The CDR3 DNA reads as TGCGCCAGCAGTGGGTCCAGAGGCGAGCAGTACTTC. Translating it yields CASSGSRGEQYF. The V and J genes are TRBV5-1 and TRBJ2-7, with D hard to call. The germline V and J ends were trimmed by 5 bases and 6 bases, with 12 bases remaining between them. This CDR3 spans 12 amino acids. Germline V CDR1 and CDR2: SGHRS, YFSETQ.

As DNA, the CDR3 is TGCGCCAGCAGCCAATCGCGGGAGAGATGGGGCTACACCTTC. Translation: CASSQSRERWGYTF. V is TRBV4-1 and J is TRBJ1-2; no clear D gene. The CDR3 spans 14 residues. Trimming took off 2 bases at V and 8 bases at J, with 15 bases between the two ends. Germline V lookup: CDR1 MGHRA, CDR2 YSYEKL.

This clone has just one count. The J gene is TRBJ1-1, the V gene TRBV5-1, with 9 bases lining up with TRBD1. CDR1 is SGHRS and CDR2 is YFSETQ in the germline V gene. V lost 3 bases and J lost 4; bases outside the gene matches: 4. The CDR3 spans 14 residues. The CDR3, as DNA: TGCGCCAGCAGCTGGGGGACAGGGACCACTGAAGCTTTCTTT. Amino acid sequence: CASSWGTGTTEAFF.

The chain links TRBV30 to TRBJ1-4; TRBD1 matches at 7 bases. The CDR3 has 13 residues. J lost 7 bases, V lost 1 base, and 3 bases had no gene match. From germline, CDR1 is GTSNPN and CDR2 SVGIG (reference sequence). The CDR3 is CAWSGQGSEKLFF. Here the CDR3 DNA reads TGTGCCTGGAGTGGACAGGGATCTGAAAAACTGTTTTTT.

This clone was counted a single time. V is TRBV6-5 and J is TRBJ1-2; 8 bases fit TRBD1. The CDR3 totals 15 residues. CDR1 is MNHEY, CDR2 SVGAGI, per germline. Unmatched junction bases numbered 8, after V lost 4 bases and J lost 4 bases. CDR3 DNA: TGTGCCAGCAGTTTTCAGGGGGCGTCCGCCTATGGCTACACCTTC. Encoded protein: CASSFQGASAYGYTF.

The CDR3 is CASSWRLGGTDTQYF. The CDR3 coding sequence is TGTGCCAGCAGTTGGAGACTAGGGGGCACAGATACGCAGTATTTT. This sequence joins TRBV6-5 and TRBJ2-3, with a possible D match to TRBD2 (6 bases). The CDR3 is made up of 15 amino acids. Trimming stripped 4 bases from V and 1 base from J, with 12 bases between. Germline CDR1 and CDR2: MNHEY and SVGAGI.

The V and J genes are TRBV7-3 and TRBJ1-4; a weak D match, TRBD1 (5 bases). The V end was cut by 2 bases, the J end by 3 bases, with 16 bases between. Germline V gene lookup returns CDR1 SGHTA and CDR2 FQGTGA. The CDR3 sequence is 17 residues long. In nucleotides, the CDR3 is TGTGCCAGCAGCTTACGCCGATACCCAGGGTCTAATGAAAAACTGTTTTTT. This sequence encodes CASSLRRYPGSNEKLFF.

V and J are TRBV6-2 or TRBV6-3 and TRBJ2-3, with D perhaps matching TRBD2 (6 bases). The CDR3 consists of 14 residues. Germline CDR1 MNHEY, CDR2 SVGEGT. Trimming removed 8 bases at V and 2 bases at J, with 14 bases between. The CDR3 sequence is CASGQEGSTDTQYF. The CDR3 bases are TGTGCCAGCGGCCAGGAGGGGTCCACAGATACGCAGTATTTT.

The chain uses TRBV7-9 and TRBJ2-3, with TRBD2 matching over 15 bases. J was trimmed by 7 bases and V by 5 bases; bases with no gene match: 10. CDR1 is SEHNR, CDR2 FQNEAQ, per germline (reference sequence). This CDR3 comprises 17 residues. CDR3 bases: TGTGCCAGCAGCCTCCTTTTGGGGACTAGCGGGAGGTATACGCAGTATTTT. Translating gives CASSLLLGTSGRYTQYF.

The chain uses TRBV7-2 and TRBJ1-4, with 7 bases lining up with TRBD1. The V and J ends lost 8 bases and 3 bases, in that order; junction bases with no gene match: 9. Germline V gene data show CDR1 as SGHTA and CDR2 as FQGNSA. CDR3 length: 15 amino acids. The CDR3 loop reads CASGSGGLPNEKLFF. Here the CDR3 DNA reads TGTGCCAGCGGCTCAGGGGGACTGCCTAATGAAAAACTGTTTTTT.

The chain is built from TRBV4-3 and TRBJ1-1; tentatively, D is TRBD1 (5 bases). V was shortened by 0 bases and J by 1 base, with 9 bases between the two germline ends. The CDR3 has 15 amino acids. Germline V gives CDR1 LGHNA, CDR2 YSLEER. The CDR3 loop reads CASSQETGWNTEAFF. The CDR3 nucleotides are TGCGCCAGCAGCCAAGAAACAGGCTGGAACACTGAAGCTTTCTTT.

This clone was seen only a few times. This chain links TRBV9 with TRBJ2-2, with TRBD2 matching over 11 bases. Germline V gene sequence: CDR1 SGDLS, CDR2 YYNGEE. With V trimmed by 2 bases and J by 7 bases, 4 bases remained unmatched. The CDR3 is 15 residues long. The CDR3 loop reads CASSVLAGGGGELFF. The CDR3 bases are TGTGCCAGCAGCGTTCTAGCGGGAGGTGGCGGGGAGCTGTTTTTT.

The chain has TRBV11-3 and TRBJ2-1; 14 nucleotides line up with TRBD2. Looked up from germline, CDR1 is SGHNT and CDR2 is YENEEA. V shed 0 bases, J shed 0 bases, and the junction held 1 base outside the gene matches. This CDR3 spans 18 amino acids. Here the CDR3 DNA reads TGTGCCAGCAGCTTAGATGGGACTAGCGGGAGCTCCTACAATGAGCAGTTCTTC. Translation: CASSLDGTSGSSYNEQFF.

Comments on this clone: Other DNA sequences in the sample encode the same CDR3. V usage is TRBV29-1 and J usage is TRBJ2-5; a weak D match, TRBD2 (6 bases). V was cut by 5 bases and J by 2 bases, with 9 bases left in between. The CDR3 contains 12 residues. Germline lookup yields CDR1 SQVTM and CDR2 ANQGSEA. The chain's CDR3 is CSVLRGQETQYF. The CDR3 DNA reads as TGCAGCGTTTTGCGGGGACAAGAGACCCAGTACTTC.

The J gene is TRBJ1-2, the V gene TRBV3-1 (or the pseudogene TRBV3-2); TRBD1 might be the D (6 bases). Germline V lookup: CDR1 LGHDT, CDR2 YNNKEL (reference sequence). The V and J ends lost 4 bases and 7 bases respectively, with 25 bases between them. The CDR3 loop spans 17 amino acids. The CDR3 loop is CASSPFARGRGLAGYTF. The CDR3 nucleotides read TGTGCCAGCAGCCCCTTCGCAAGGGGCAGGGGTCTCGCTGGCTACACCTTC.

The rearrangement uses TRBV7-2 and TRBJ1-3, with D possibly matching TRBD1 (5 bases). This CDR3 has 13 amino acids. The V gene lost 4 bases and the J gene lost 4 bases, with 8 bases spanning the gap. Looked up from germline, CDR1 is SGHTA and CDR2 is FQGNSA. The CDR3, as DNA: TGTGCCAGCAGCTCCCGACAGGGAAACACCATATATTTT. Its translation: CASSSRQGNTIYF. Drawing the rest from reference TRBV7-2 and TRBJ1-3, the complete variable domain is GAGVSQSPSNKVTEKGKDVELRCDPISGHTALYWYRQSLGQGLEFLIYFQGNSAPDKSGLPSDRFSAERTGGSVSTLTIQRTQQEDSAVYLCASSSRQGNTIYFGEGSWLTVV.

The J gene is TRBJ2-5, the V gene TRBV3-1 (or the pseudogene TRBV3-2); 8 bases line up with TRBD2. CDR3 length equals 14 residues. The junction had 4 bases not matched to a gene; V was cut back by 2 bases and J by 5 bases. Germline lookup yields CDR1 LGHDT and CDR2 YNNKEL (reference sequence). This chain's CDR3 is CASSQSAGAETQYF. The CDR3 DNA reads as TGTGCCAGCAGCCAATCAGCGGGGGCGGAGACCCAGTACTTC.

The gene calls are TRBV28 and TRBJ2-2, with 7 nucleotides matching TRBD2. Germline CDR1 MDHEN, CDR2 SYDVKM. The CDR3 sequence is 14 residues long. With 3 bases clipped from V and 7 bases from J, the junction kept 5 bases outside the gene matches. The CDR3 DNA is TGTGCCAGCAGTTTCTCGGGGAGGGGCGGGGAGCTGTTTTTT. Amino acid sequence: CASSFSGRGGELFF.